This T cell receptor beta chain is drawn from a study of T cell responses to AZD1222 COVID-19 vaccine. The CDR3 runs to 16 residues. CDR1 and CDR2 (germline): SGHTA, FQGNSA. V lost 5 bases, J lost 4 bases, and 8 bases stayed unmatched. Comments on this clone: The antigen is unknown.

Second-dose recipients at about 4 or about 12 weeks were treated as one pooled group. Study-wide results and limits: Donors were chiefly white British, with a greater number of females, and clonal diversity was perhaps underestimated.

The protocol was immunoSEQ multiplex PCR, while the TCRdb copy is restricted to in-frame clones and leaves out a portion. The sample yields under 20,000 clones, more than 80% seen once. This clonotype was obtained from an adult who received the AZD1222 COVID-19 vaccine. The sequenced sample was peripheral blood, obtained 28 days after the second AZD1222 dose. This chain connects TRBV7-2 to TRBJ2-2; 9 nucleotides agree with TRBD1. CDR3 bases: TGTGCCAGCAGCCGGACCCGGGACAGGGCCACCGGGGAGCTGTTTTTT. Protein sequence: CASSRTRDRATGELFF.